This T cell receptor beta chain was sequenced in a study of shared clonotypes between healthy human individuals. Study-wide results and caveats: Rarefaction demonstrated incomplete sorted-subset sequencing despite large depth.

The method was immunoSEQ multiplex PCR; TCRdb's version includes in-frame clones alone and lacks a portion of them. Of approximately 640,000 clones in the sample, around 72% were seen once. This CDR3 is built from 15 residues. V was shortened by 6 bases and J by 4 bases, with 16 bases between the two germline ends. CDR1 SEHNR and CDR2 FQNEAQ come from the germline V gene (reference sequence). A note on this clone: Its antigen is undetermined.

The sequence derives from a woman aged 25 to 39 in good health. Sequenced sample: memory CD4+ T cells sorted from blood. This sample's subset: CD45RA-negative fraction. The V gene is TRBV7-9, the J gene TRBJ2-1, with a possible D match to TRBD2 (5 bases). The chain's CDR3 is CASSPTGGGYNEQFF. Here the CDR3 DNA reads TGTGCCAGCAGTCCCACCGGAGGAGGATACAATGAGCAGTTCTTC.